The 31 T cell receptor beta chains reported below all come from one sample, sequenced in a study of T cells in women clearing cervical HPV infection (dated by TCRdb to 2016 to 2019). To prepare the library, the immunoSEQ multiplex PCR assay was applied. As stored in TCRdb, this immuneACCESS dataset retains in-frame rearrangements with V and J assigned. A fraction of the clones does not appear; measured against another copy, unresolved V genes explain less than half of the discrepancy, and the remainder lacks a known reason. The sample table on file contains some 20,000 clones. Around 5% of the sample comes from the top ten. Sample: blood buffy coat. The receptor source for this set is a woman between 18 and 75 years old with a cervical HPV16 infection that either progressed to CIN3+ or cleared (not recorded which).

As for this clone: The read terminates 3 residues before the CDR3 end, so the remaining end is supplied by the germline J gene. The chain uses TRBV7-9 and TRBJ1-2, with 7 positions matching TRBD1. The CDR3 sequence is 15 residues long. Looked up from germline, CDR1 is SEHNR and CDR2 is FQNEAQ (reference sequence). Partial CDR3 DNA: TGTGCCAGCAGCTTAGACAGGGGAACGGCCTACGAC. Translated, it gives CASSLDRGTAYD. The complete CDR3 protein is CASSLDRGTAYDYTF.

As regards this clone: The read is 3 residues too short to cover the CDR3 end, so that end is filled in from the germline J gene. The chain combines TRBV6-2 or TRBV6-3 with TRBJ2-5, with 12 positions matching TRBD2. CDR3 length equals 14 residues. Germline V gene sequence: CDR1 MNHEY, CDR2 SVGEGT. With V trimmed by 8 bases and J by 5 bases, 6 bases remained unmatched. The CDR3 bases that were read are TGTGCCAGCCTACTAGCGGGGGGCCCGGAGACC. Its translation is CASLLAGGPET. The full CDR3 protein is CASLLAGGPETQYF.

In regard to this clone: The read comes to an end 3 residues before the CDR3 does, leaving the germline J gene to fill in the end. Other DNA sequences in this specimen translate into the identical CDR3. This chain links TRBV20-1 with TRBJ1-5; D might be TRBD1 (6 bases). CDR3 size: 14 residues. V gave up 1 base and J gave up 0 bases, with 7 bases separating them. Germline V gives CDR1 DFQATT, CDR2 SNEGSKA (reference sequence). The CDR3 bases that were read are TGCAGTGCTAGAGTGGGGGCTAGCAATCAGCCC. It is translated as CSARVGASNQP. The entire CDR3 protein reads CSARVGASNQPQHF.

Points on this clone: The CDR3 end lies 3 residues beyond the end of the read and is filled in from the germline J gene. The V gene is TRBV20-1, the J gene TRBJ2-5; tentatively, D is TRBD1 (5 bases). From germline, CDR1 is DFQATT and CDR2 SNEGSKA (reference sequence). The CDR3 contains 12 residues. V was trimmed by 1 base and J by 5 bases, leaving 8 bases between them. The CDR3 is CSARVGLETQYF. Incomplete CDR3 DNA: TGCAGTGCTAGAGTGGGGCTGGAGACC.

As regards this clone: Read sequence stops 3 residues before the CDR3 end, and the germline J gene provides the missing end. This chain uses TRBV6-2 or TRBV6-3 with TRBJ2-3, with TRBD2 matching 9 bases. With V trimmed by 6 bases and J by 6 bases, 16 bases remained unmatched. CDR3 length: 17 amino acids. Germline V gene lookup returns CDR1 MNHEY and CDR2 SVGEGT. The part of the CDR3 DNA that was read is TGTGCCAGCAGGCTCCGGGAGCGGGGGGACATCGGGGATACG. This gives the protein CASRLRERGDIGDT. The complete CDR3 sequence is CASRLRERGDIGDTQYF.

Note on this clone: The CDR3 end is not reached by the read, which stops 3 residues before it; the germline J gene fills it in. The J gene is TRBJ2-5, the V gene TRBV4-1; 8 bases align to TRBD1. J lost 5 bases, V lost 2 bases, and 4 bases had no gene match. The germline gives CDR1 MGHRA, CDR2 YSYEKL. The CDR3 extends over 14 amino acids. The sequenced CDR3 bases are TGCGCCAGCAGCCAAACAGGGGGAGGCGAGACC. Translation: CASSQTGGGET. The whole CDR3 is CASSQTGGGETQYF.

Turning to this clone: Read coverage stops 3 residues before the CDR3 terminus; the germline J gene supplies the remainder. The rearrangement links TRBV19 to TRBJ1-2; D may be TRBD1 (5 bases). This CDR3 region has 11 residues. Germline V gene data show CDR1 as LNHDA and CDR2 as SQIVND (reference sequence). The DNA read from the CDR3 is TGTGCCAGTAGCCAGGGCTTTGAC. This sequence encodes CASSQGFD. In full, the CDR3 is CASSQGFDYTF.

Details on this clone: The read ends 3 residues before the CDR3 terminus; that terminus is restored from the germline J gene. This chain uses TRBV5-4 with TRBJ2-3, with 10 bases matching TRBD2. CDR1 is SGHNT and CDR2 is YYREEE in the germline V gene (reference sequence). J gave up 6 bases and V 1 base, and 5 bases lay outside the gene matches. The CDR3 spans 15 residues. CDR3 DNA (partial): TGTGCCAGCAGCTTGTCACTAGCGGGGCGGGATACG. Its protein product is CASSLSLAGRDT. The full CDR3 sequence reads CASSLSLAGRDTQYF.

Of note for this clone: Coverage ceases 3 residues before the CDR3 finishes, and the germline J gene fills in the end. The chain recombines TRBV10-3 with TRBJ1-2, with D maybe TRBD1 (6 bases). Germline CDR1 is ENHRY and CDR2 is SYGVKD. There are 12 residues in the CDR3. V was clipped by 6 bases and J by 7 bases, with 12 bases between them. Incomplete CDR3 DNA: TGTGCCATCAGCGCAGGGGATCCTGGC. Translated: CAISAGDPG. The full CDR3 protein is CAISAGDPGYTF.

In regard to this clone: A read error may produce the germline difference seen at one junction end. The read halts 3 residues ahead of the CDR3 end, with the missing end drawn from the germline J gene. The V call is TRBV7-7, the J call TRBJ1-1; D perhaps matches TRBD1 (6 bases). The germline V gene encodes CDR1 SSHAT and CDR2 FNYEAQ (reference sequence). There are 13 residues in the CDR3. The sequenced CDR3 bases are TGTGCTAGCAGCTACAGGGTGGGGACTGAA. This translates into CASSYRVGTE. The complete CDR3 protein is CASSYRVGTEAFF.

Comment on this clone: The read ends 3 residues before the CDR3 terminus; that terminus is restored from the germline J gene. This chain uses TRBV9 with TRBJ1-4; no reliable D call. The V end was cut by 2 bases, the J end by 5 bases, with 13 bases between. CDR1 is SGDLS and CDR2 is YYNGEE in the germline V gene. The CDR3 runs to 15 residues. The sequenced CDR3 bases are TGTGCCAGCAGCGTTACGGGGTCCATCAATGAAAAA. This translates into CASSVTGSINEK. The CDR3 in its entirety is CASSVTGSINEKLFF.

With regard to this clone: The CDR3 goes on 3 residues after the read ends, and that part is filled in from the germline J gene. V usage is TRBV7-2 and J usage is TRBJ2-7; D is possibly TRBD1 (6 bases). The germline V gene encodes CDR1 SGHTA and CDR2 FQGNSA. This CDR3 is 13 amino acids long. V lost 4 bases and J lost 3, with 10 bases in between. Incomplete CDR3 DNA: TGTGCCAGCAGCTCGGACAGATTCTACGAG. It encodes CASSSDRFYE. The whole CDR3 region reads CASSSDRFYEQYF.

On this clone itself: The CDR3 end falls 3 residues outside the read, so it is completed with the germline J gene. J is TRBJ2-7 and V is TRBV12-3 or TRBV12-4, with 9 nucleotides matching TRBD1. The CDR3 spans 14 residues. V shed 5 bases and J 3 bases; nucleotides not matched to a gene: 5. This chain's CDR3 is CASSLRTGVYEQYF. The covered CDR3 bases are TGTGCCAGCAGTCTCCGGACAGGGGTCTACGAG.

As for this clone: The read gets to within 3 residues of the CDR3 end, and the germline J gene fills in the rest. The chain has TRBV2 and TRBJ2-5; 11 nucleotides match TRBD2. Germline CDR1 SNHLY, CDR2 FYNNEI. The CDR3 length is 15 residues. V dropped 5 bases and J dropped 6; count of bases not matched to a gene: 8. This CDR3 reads CASSSLAGVGQTQYF. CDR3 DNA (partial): TGTGCCAGCAGTTCACTAGCGGGGGTTGGGCAGACC.

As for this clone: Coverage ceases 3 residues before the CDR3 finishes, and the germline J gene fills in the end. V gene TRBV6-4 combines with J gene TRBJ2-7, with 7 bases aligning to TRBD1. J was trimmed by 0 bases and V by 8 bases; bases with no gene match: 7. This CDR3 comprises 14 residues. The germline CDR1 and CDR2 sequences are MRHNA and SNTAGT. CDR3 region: CASPGTVSSYEQYF. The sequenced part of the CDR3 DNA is TGTGCCAGCCCTGGGACAGTTTCCTCCTACGAG.

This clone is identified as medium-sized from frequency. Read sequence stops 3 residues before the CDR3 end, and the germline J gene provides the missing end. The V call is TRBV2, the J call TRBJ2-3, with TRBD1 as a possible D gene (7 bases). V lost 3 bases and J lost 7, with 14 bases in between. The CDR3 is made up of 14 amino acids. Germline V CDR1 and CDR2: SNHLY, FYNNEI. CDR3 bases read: TGTGCCAGCAGTGAGACCTCAGGGGGGTATACG. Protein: CASSETSGGYT. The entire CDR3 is CASSETSGGYTQYF.

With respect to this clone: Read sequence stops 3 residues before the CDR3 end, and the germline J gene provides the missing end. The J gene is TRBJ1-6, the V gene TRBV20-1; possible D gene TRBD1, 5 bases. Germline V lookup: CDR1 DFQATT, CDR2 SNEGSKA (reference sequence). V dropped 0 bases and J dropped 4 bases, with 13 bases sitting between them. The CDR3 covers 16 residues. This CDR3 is CSARDREILYNSPLHF. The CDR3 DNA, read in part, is TGCAGTGCTAGAGACAGGGAAATCTTATATAATTCACCC.

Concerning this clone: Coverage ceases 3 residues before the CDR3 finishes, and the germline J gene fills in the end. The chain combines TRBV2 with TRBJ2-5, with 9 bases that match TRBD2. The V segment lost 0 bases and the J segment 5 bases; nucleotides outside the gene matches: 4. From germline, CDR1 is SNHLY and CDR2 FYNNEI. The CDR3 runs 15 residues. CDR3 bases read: TGTGCCAGCAGTGAAGCTCTAGCGGGGATGGAGACC. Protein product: CASSEALAGMET. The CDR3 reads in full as CASSEALAGMETQYF.

The CDR3 sequence is CASRAQGRNQPQHF. The CDR3 bases that were read are TGTGCCAGCAGAGCACAGGGGCGCAATCAGCCC. The rearrangement joins TRBV6-4 to TRBJ1-5; the match to TRBD1 covers 7 bases. The CDR3 end lies 3 residues beyond the end of the read and is filled in from the germline J gene. The CDR3 loop spans 14 amino acids. V lost 6 bases to trimming and J lost 2 bases; unmatched junction nucleotides: 4. Germline CDR1 reads MRHNA; CDR2 reads SNTAGT.

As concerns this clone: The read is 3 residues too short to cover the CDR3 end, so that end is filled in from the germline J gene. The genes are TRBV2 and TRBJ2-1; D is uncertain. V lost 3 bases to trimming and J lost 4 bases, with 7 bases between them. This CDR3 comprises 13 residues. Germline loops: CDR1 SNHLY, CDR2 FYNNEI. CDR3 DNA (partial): TGTGCCAGCAGTGAGTCCCAGTACAATGAG. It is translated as CASSESQYNE. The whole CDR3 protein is CASSESQYNEQFF.

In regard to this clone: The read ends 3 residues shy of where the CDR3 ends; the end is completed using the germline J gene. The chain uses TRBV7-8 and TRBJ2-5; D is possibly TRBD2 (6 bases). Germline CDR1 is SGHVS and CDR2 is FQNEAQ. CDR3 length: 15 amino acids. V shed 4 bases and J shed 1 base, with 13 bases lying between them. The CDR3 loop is CASSSHGGSQETQYF. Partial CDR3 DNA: TGTGCCAGCAGCTCCCACGGGGGTAGCCAAGAGACC.

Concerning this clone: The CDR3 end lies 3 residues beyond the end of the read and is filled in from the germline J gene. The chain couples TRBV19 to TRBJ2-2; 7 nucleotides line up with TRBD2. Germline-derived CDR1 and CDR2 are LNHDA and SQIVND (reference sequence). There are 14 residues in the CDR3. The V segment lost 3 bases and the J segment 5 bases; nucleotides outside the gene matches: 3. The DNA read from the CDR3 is TGTGCCAGTAGTATCCTGGGGGGGACCGGGGAG. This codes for CASSILGGTGE. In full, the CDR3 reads CASSILGGTGELFF.

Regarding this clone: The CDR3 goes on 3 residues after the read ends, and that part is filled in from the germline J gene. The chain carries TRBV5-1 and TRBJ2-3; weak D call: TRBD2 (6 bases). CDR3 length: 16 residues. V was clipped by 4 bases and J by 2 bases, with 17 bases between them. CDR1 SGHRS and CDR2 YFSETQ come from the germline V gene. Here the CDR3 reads CASSLEGPLTTDTQYF. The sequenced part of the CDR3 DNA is TGCGCCAGCAGCCTGGAGGGGCCCCTAACCACAGATACG. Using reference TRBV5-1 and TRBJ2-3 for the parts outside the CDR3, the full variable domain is KAGVTQTPRYLIKTRGQQVTLSCSPISGHRSVSWYQQTPGQGLQFLFEYFSETQRNKGNFPGRFSGRQFSNSRSEMNVSTLELGDSALYLCASSLEGPLTTDTQYFGPGTRLTVL.

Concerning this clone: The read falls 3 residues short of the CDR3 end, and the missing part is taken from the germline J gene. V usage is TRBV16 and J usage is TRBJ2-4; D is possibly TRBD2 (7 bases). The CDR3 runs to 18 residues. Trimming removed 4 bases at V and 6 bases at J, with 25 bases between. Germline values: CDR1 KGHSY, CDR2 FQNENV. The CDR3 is CASSLRKGPEGGGNIQYF. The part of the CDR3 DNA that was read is TGTGCCAGCAGCCTACGAAAAGGTCCGGAGGGGGGGGGAAACATT.

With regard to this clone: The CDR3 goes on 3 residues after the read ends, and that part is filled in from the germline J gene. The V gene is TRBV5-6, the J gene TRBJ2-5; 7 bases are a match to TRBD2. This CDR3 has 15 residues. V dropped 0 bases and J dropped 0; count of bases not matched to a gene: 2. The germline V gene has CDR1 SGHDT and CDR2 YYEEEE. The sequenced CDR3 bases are TGTGCCAGCAGCTTGGGGGGGGGTAACCAAGAGACC. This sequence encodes CASSLGGGNQET. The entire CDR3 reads CASSLGGGNQETQYF.

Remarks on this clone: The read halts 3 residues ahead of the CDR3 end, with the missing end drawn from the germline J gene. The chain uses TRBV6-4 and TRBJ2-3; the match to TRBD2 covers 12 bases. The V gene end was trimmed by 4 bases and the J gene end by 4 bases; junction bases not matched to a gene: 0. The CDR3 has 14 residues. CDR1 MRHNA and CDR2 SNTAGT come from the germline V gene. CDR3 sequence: CASSASGGADTQYF. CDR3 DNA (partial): TGTGCCAGCAGTGCTAGCGGGGGGGCAGATACG.

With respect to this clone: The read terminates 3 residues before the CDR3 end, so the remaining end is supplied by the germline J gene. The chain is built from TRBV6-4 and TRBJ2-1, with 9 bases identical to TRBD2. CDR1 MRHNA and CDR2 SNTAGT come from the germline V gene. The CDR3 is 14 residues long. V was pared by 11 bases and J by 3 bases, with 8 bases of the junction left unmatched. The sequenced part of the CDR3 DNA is TGTGCCGTTGGCGGGGGGGCCGTCTACAATGAG. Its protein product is CAVGGGAVYNE. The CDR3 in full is CAVGGGAVYNEQFF.

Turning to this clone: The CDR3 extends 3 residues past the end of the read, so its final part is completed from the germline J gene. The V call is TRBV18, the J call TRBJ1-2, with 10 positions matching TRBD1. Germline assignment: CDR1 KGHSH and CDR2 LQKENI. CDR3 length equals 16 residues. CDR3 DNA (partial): TGTGCCAGCTCACCACCGATGGGACAGGGGAACAATGAC. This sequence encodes CASSPPMGQGNND. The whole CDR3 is CASSPPMGQGNNDYTF.

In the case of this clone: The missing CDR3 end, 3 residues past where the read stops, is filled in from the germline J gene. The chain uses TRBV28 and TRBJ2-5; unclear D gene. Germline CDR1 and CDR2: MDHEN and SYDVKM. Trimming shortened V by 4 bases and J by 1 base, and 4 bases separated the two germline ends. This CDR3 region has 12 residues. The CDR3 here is CASSSLQETQYF. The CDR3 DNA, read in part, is TGTGCCAGCAGTTCCCTCCAAGAGACC. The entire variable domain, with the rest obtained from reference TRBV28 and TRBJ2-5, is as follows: DVKVTQSSRYLVKRTGEKVFLECVQDMDHENMFWYRQDPGLGLRLIYFSYDVKMKEKGDIPEGYSVSREKKERFSLILESASTNQTSMYLCASSSLQETQYFGPGTRLLVL.

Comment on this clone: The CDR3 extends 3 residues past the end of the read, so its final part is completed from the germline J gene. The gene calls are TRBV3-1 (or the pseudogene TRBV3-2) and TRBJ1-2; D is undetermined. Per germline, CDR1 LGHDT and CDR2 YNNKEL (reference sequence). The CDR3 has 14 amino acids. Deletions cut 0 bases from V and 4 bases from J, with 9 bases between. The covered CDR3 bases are TGTGCCAGCAGCCAAGATGTCTCGTCCTATGGC. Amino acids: CASSQDVSSYG. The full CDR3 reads CASSQDVSSYGYTF.

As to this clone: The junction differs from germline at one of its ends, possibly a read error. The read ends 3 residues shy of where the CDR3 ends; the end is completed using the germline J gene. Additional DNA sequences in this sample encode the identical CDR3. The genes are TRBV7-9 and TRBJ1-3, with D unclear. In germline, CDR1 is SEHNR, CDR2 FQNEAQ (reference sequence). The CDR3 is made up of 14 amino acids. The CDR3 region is CASSFDNSGNTIYF. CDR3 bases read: TGTGCCAGCAGCTTCGACAACTCTGGAAACACA.